This T cell receptor beta chain was captured by sequencing in a study of regulatory T cells in long-lasting Graves disease. The TCR beta library used iRepertoire HTBI primers with Arm-PCR amplification of CDR3. TCRdb passed the multiplex PCR reads through MiXCR, listing each CDR3 protein once. The table lists about 500,000 distinct CDR3 sequences, about 17% of them singletons. Study-wide points: Persistent-disease Graves' patients showed less TCR diversity than new cases.

CDR3 size: 14 residues. Between the trimmed V and J ends, which lost 8 bases and 2 bases, there was a span of 14 bases. CDR1 and CDR2 from the germline V gene are SGHRS and YFSETQ. In this sample, this clonotype turned up many times. As yet, its antigen is unknown. Time point denoted: newly diagnosed GD, antithyroid drugs for less than 3 months. Scientists built the TCR library using RNA that was extracted from PBMCs. Each patient gave 7 to 10 milliliters of EDTA-anticoagulated peripheral blood. These data are also associated with another study on T cells in Graves' hyperthyroidism and ophthalmopathy. That source reports: First-round RT-PCR targeting the TCR CDR3 was performed with the HTBI primer set.

The V gene is TRBV5-1, the J gene TRBJ2-1; D not resolved. The receptor comes from a man in his forties or fifties with Graves disease. Material: peripheral blood mononuclear cells (PBMCs), obtained at new diagnosis, from a patient treated with antithyroid drugs. This CDR3 is CARSLGGTYNEQFF. CDR3 bases: TGCGCCAGGAGTTTGGGTGGGACCTACAATGAGCAGTTCTTC. The entire variable domain, with the rest obtained from reference TRBV5-1 and TRBJ2-1, is as follows: KAGVTQTPRYLIKTRGQQVTLSCSPISGHRSVSWYQQTPGQGLQFLFEYFSETQRNKGNFPGRFSGRQFSNSRSEMNVSTLELGDSALYLCARSLGGTYNEQFFGPGTRLTVL.